This T cell receptor (beta chain) was identified during a study of blood T cells in healthy people across ages (dated by TCRdb to the mid-2010s). In the study overall: In model experiments, template switching captured about one uniquely barcoded TCR beta cDNA molecule for every two T cells. Using deep sequencing normalized with unique cDNA molecular identifiers, the study measured how TCR beta repertoire diversity changes with age. The donors were divided into four age groups: young (average approximately 15 years), middle-aged (about 41), aged (about 62) and long-lived (around 80). Donors of different ages were randomly distributed across sequencing lanes to avoid experimental bias. Two additional independent replicas of 1 million unique cDNA reads from the same blood draw were analyzed for two donors (one aged 18 to 30 and one aged 80 or older). General study outcomes and caveats: Since profiling was done on bulk unsorted PBMCs, naive and antigen-experienced compartments could not be conclusively compared. As age increased, observed TCR beta diversity per million T cells dropped in a roughly linear way, and a significant reduction was already evident by age 40. Observed TCR beta diversity correlated strongly with the percentage of naive T cells measured by flow cytometry. Compared with the aged group, more naive CD4+ T cells, fewer expanded clones and increased TCR diversity were shown by the long-lived group, suggesting age selection. Donor CMV infection status was unknown, potentially confounding age-related changes in expanded clonotypes. Estimates of total diversity based on one million sequenced T cells were considered lower bounds and underestimates.

Systemically healthy Caucasian individuals from Russia, 39 in total and aged roughly 6 to 100 years, were included as donors. Each donor gave approximately 9.3 milliliters of peripheral blood, collected into EDTA-treated Vacutainer tubes. Ficoll-Paque density-gradient centrifugation was used to isolate PBMCs, with at least 6.5 million per sample. Total RNA, at least 6 micrograms per sample, was extracted from PBMCs with Trizol reagent. For every donor, flow cytometry on a PBMC aliquot measured the percentage of naive CD45RAhigh/CD27high T cells. Between the V and J ends, shortened by 6 bases and 8 bases respectively, the junction contains 19 bases. The germline V gene (reference sequence) supplies CDR1 DFQATT and CDR2 SNEGSKA. From the cysteine up to the phenylalanine, the CDR3 has a length of 14 residues. Only CDR3 DNA is held: 42 bases, read in frame from base 1. This clonotype was seen just once. The antigen this receptor binds is unknown. Per-base qualities were not stored, and no clone one base away is much larger. Evidence from a single read is weak.

Libraries were prepared through 5' RACE. Reads for this sample came from an Illumina HiSeq 2500. The second PCR ran for about 7 to 11 cycles and used a J-beta primer mix along with a sample-barcoded 5' primer. A unique molecular identifier was introduced onto each TCR beta cDNA molecule by a template-switch 5' adaptor carrying 12 random nucleotides. At least 3 million CDR3-containing paired-end reads were obtained from each sample. All of the RNA was converted into first-strand cDNA using the Mint cDNA synthesis kit, with a TRBC-specific oligonucleotide serving as the primer. After uracil-DNA glycosylase treatment, a first 18-cycle PCR used universal primers M1SS and BC2_uni_R on all cDNA. On the authors' methods: Normalization of each sample was performed by random selection of 1 million high-quality reads, each carrying a distinct molecular identifier. Reads with shared molecular identifiers were discarded instead of being binned into consensus sequences. CDR3 identification, clonotype clustering and error correction used MiTCR with a Q25 quality threshold and the strictest error-elimination algorithm. A nonparametric unseen species model with Euler transformation was used to estimate a lower bound on total TCR beta diversity. Starting from the raw public reads, TCRdb applied fastp trimming at Q25, assembled clones with MiXCR and retained in-frame beta chains. Each entry merges the rows of one CDR3 protein and shows their most common DNA and genes. These V and J calls rely on TCRdb rather than the paper's analysis. The sample table records hundreds of thousands of distinct CDR3 sequences; 22% of these occur just once. About 22% of the sample is held by the ten biggest clonotypes.

Sequences were obtained from blood. The source is a man between 65 and 80 years old in good health. This chain is built from TRBV20-1 and TRBJ1-4; no confident D gene assignment can be made. The DNA sequence is given as TGCAGTGCCTCGGACGAGTTATTGGGAGAAAAACTGTTTTTT. Its protein reads: CSASDELLGEKLFF.